The 27 T cell receptor beta chains below all came from one sample that was sequenced in a study of T cells in Graves' hyperthyroidism and ophthalmopathy. Amplification of TCR beta CDR3 regions was performed using RNA transcripts as template. The TCR CDR3 was amplified in a first-round RT-PCR using the HTBI primer set. TCRdb re-called the multiplex PCR reads through MiXCR, storing one row per CDR3 protein. Of roughly 250,000 distinct CDR3 sequences listed, 22% are singletons. The sample taken for sequencing was blood. The receptors stem from a young man with Graves' ophthalmopathy.

This clonotype was detected only a few times. This sequence joins TRBV5-6 and TRBJ1-6; 7 nucleotides align to TRBD1. The V and J ends lost 6 bases and 7 bases, in that order; junction bases with no gene match: 7. The germline V gene has CDR1 SGHDT and CDR2 YYEEEE. The CDR3 contains 14 residues. CDR3 residues: CASIYRGANSPLHF. The CDR3, as DNA: TGTGCCAGCATTTACAGGGGCGCCAATTCACCCCTCCACTTT.

This chain joins TRBV20-1 and TRBJ2-7, with D perhaps matching TRBD1 (6 bases). Germline V gene lookup returns CDR1 DFQATT and CDR2 SNEGSKA (reference sequence). The V end lost 7 bases, the J end lost 2 bases, and 9 bases lay between the germline ends. The CDR3 runs to 11 residues. In nucleotides, the CDR3 is TGCAGTGTTGGGACAACCTACGAGCAGTACTTC. Amino acid sequence: CSVGTTYEQYF.

This chain links TRBV24-1 with TRBJ1-2; D is unclear. This CDR3 has 10 amino acids. CDR1 is KGHDR, CDR2 SFDVKD, per germline. V lost 8 bases and J lost 12, with 12 bases in between. For the CDR3, the DNA is TGTGCCACCATGGGGTTTCGTCACACCTTC. Translated: CATMGFRHTF.

This clonotype was counted between two and nine times. V is TRBV29-1 and J is TRBJ2-7; 10 bases are a match to TRBD2. Trimming at V came to 2 bases and at J to 6 bases, leaving 7 bases not matched to a gene. The CDR3 loop spans 14 amino acids. CDR1 SQVTM and CDR2 ANQGSEA come from the germline V gene. CDR3 sequence: CSVELAGASSEQYF. DNA for the CDR3: TGCAGCGTTGAACTAGCGGGAGCAAGTTCCGAGCAGTACTTC.

This clonotype was counted only a few times. The rearrangement links TRBV6-1 to TRBJ2-1; 7 bases are a match to TRBD2. CDR3 length equals 14 residues. The germline gives CDR1 MNHNS, CDR2 SASEGT. Unmatched junction bases numbered 10, after V lost 5 bases and J lost 9 bases. As DNA, the CDR3 is TGTGCCAGCAGTCCGCGGCGGGAGAGGGGTGAGCAGTTCTTC. Its translation: CASSPRRERGEQFF.

The chain is built from TRBV6-1 and TRBJ2-7, with no clear D. V was shortened by 5 bases and J by 5 bases, with 13 bases between the two germline ends. The CDR3 sequence is 13 residues long. Germline values: CDR1 MNHNS, CDR2 SASEGT. CDR3 residues: CASSQVVLHEQYF. The CDR3 nucleotides are TGTGCCAGCAGTCAGGTGGTTTTACACGAGCAGTACTTC.

The CDR3 nucleotides are TGTGCCAGCAGCTTTGGGACTAGCGGGCGTTGGGCTGAGCAGTACTTC. It yields the protein CASSFGTSGRWAEQYF. V is TRBV13 and J is TRBJ2-7, with 12 bases aligning to TRBD2. The V and J ends lost 3 bases and 7 bases, in that order; junction bases with no gene match: 10. This CDR3 is built from 16 residues. CDR1 is PRHDT and CDR2 is FYEKMQ in the germline V gene (reference sequence).

This clonotype showed up many times. The chain carries TRBV27 and TRBJ1-5; tentatively, D is TRBD1 (5 bases). V was cut by 0 bases and J by 2 bases, with 14 bases left in between. The CDR3 runs 17 residues. Germline V gene data show CDR1 as MNHEY and CDR2 as SMNVEV (reference sequence). The CDR3, as DNA: TGTGCCAGCAGTTTATCCGCGGGGGGAGGCGGCAATCAGCCCCAGCATTTT. Protein: CASSLSAGGGGNQPQHF.

The chain has TRBV10-2 and TRBJ1-1, with D unresolved. The CDR3 is 13 amino acids. CDR1 is WSHSY and CDR2 is SAAADI in the germline V gene. V was cut by 6 bases and J by 3 bases, with 11 bases left in between. In DNA, the CDR3 is TGCGCCAGCAGGGTGACTGAGTACACTGAAGCTTTCTTT. Translating gives CASRVTEYTEAFF.

Notes on this clonotype: A much larger clone differs from this one at a single base, so this may be a read error. This CDR3 reads CASSLVPTSGSGFSTDTQYF. CDR3 bases: TGTGCCAGCAGCTTGGTTCCAACTAGCGGGAGTGGGTTTAGCACAGATACGCAGTATTTT. The V gene is TRBV11-2, the J gene TRBJ2-3, with 11 nucleotides matching TRBD2. Germline V gene sequence: CDR1 SGHAT, CDR2 FQNNGV. This CDR3 comprises 20 residues. J lost 0 bases, V lost 3 bases, and 14 bases had no gene match. Complete variable domain (other parts from reference TRBV11-2 and TRBJ2-3): EAGVAQSPRYKIIEKRQSVAFWCNPISGHATLYWYQQILGQGPKLLIQFQNNGVVDDSQLPKDRFSAERLKGVDSTLKIQPAKLEDSAVYLCASSLVPTSGSGFSTDTQYFGPGTRLTVL.

This clonotype was seen more than once but under ten times. The chain recombines TRBV5-5 with TRBJ2-3; D unclear. The CDR3 runs to 13 residues. CDR1 is SGHKS, CDR2 YYEKEE, per germline (reference sequence). Trimming removed 2 bases at V and 0 bases at J, with 4 bases between. The DNA for the CDR3 is TGTGCCAGCAGCTTAATTAGCACAGATACGCAGTATTTT. Protein sequence: CASSLISTDTQYF.

CDR3 bases: TGCAGTGCTAGATGGTCTAGCGGGGGGGCGGATACGCAGTATTTT. This gives the protein CSARWSSGGADTQYF. The chain has TRBV20-1 and TRBJ2-3; 12 bases fit TRBD2. The CDR3 is 15 amino acids. CDR1 and CDR2 (germline): DFQATT, SNEGSKA (reference sequence). The V segment lost 2 bases and the J segment 6 bases; nucleotides outside the gene matches: 6.

This clonotype has at least ten counts. The chain carries TRBV5-1 and TRBJ2-7; 8 bases fit TRBD1. The CDR3 is 14 residues long. Germline CDR1 SGHRS, CDR2 YFSETQ. The J segment lost 3 bases and the V segment lost 0 bases, leaving 2 bases of the junction unmatched. CDR3 nucleotides: TGCGCCAGCAGCTTGGTACAGGGGGACTACGAGCAGTACTTC. It encodes CASSLVQGDYEQYF.

Only a few counts were recorded for this clonotype. The chain has TRBV6-9 and TRBJ1-2; a possible D gene is TRBD1 (6 bases). Germline loops: CDR1 MNHGY, CDR2 SVAAGI. The V end lost 3 bases, the J end lost 0 bases, and 11 bases lay between the germline ends. CDR3 length equals 15 residues. CDR3 sequence (DNA): TGTGCCAGCAGTTACTTGGGGGGCCCTAACTATGGCTACACCTTC. Protein sequence: CASSYLGGPNYGYTF.

The chain combines TRBV12-3 or TRBV12-4 with TRBJ1-6, with D unresolved. The CDR3 runs 14 residues. The ends were cut back, 1 base at V and 10 bases at J, with 11 bases in the middle. CDR3 bases: TGTGCCAGCAGTTTAGGGGCGCAAAACTCACCCCTCCACTTT. Translation gives CASSLGAQNSPLHF.

There are many counts of this clonotype. The chain employs TRBV2 and TRBJ2-1, with 7 bases that match TRBD1. V shed 1 base and J 7 bases; nucleotides not matched to a gene: 7. This CDR3 contains 15 residues. The germline V gene encodes CDR1 SNHLY and CDR2 FYNNEI. The CDR3 DNA follows: TGTGCCAGCAGTGAAGGACAGGGAATCAAAAATGAGCAGTTCTTC. Translation gives CASSEGQGIKNEQFF.

This clonotype was counted at least ten times. The chain carries TRBV6-1 and TRBJ1-4; 12 bases map to TRBD1. Germline CDR1 and CDR2: MNHNS and SASEGT. This CDR3 comprises 17 residues. The ends lost 2 bases at V and 4 bases at J; junction bases unmatched: 5. CDR3 bases: TGTGCCAGCAGTGAACCGGGACAGGGGGCTTTTAATGAAAAACTGTTTTTT. Translating gives CASSEPGQGAFNEKLFF.

This clonotype was counted at least ten times. The CDR3 loop is CASSLLGGGSYNEQFF. The CDR3 DNA is TGTGCCAGCAGTTTATTAGGCGGGGGATCCTACAATGAGCAGTTCTTC. The chain couples TRBV27 to TRBJ2-1, with 7 bases matching TRBD2. The CDR3 has 16 amino acids. The V gene end was trimmed by 1 base and the J gene end by 1 base; junction bases not matched to a gene: 4. Germline CDR1 and CDR2: MNHEY and SMNVEV (reference sequence).

There are a few counts of this clonotype. This chain connects TRBV6-1 to TRBJ2-1, with 12 bases identical to TRBD2. Trimming removed 2 bases from V and 3 bases from J; junction bases left unmatched: 2. The CDR3 spans 16 residues. Germline V gene data show CDR1 as MNHNS and CDR2 as SASEGT. CDR3 amino acids: CASSERTSGIYNEQFF. CDR3 DNA: TGTGCCAGCAGTGAAAGGACTAGCGGGATCTACAATGAGCAGTTCTTC.

The V and J genes are TRBV7-3 and TRBJ2-3; D remains unclear. The germline gives CDR1 SGHTA, CDR2 FQGTGA. The CDR3 consists of 13 residues. Trimming shortened V by 4 bases and J by 5 bases, and 10 bases separated the two germline ends. Here the CDR3 DNA reads TGTGCCAGCAGCTCCAGTCGACGAGATACGCAGTATTTT. Translating gives CASSSSRRDTQYF.

About this clonotype: Possible read error: a much larger clone is one base away. A read error is likely, as this CDR3 ends without the conserved phenylalanine or tryptophan. The chain links TRBV3-1 to TRBJ1-6, with 9 bases that match TRBD1. The J segment lost 10 bases and the V segment lost 3 bases, leaving 7 bases of the junction unmatched. The CDR3 contains 15 residues. Germline V gives CDR1 LGHDT, CDR2 YNNKEL (reference sequence). For the CDR3, the DNA is TGTGCCAGCAGCCATCGGGACAGGGTGAGATCACCCCTCCACCTT. This gives the protein CASSHRDRVRSPLHL.

Ten or more counts support this clonotype. CDR3 region: CASSNRGGSILYEQYF. In DNA, the CDR3 is TGTGCCAGCAGCAACCGCGGGGGTAGCATTCTCTACGAGCAGTACTTC. This rearrangement joins TRBV28 to TRBJ2-7; 7 nucleotides agree with TRBD2. J gave up 3 bases and V 6 bases, and 14 bases lay outside the gene matches. The CDR3 consists of 16 residues. The germline V gene has CDR1 MDHEN and CDR2 SYDVKM.

CDR3 DNA: TGTGCCAGCAGCCCCGGGGGACAGGGGCCCTATGGCTACACCTTC. Translating it yields CASSPGGQGPYGYTF. V usage is TRBV5-6 and J usage is TRBJ1-2; 10 nucleotides align to TRBD1. V was clipped by 4 bases and J by 4 bases; unmatched bases: 7. This CDR3 has 15 amino acids. The germline CDR1 and CDR2 sequences are SGHDT and YYEEEE. The full variable domain, its missing parts supplied by reference TRBV5-6 and TRBJ1-2, is DAGVTQSPTHLIKTRGQQVTLRCSPKSGHDTVSWYQQALGQGPQFIFQYYEEEERQRGNFPDRFSGHQFPNYSSELNVNALLLGDSALYLCASSPGGQGPYGYTFGSGTRLTVV.

DNA of the CDR3: TGTGCCAGCAGCTTAGCTGACACGTTTACCTACGAGCAGTACTTC. This codes for CASSLADTFTYEQYF. J is TRBJ2-7 and V is TRBV7-6; no firm D call. This CDR3 spans 15 amino acids. The germline CDR1 and CDR2 sequences are SGHVS and FNYEAQ. V was shortened by 0 bases and J by 2 bases, with 11 bases between the two germline ends.

The sample holds many counts of this clonotype. The chain carries TRBV5-1 and TRBJ2-7; 7 nucleotides line up with TRBD2. Germline values: CDR1 SGHRS, CDR2 YFSETQ. The V and J ends lost 0 bases and 3 bases, in that order; junction bases with no gene match: 6. This CDR3 is 15 amino acids long. The DNA for the CDR3 is TGCGCCAGCAGCTTGGTGGGGGGGTCAGTCTACGAGCAGTACTTC. It encodes CASSLVGGSVYEQYF.

This sequence joins TRBV28 and TRBJ1-1; no firm D call. The CDR3 extends over 13 amino acids. Per germline, CDR1 MDHEN and CDR2 SYDVKM. The ends were cut back, 6 bases at V and 6 bases at J, with 14 bases in the middle. DNA of the CDR3: TGTGCCAGCAGGGTGGGCAACGGTCCTGAAGCTTTCTTT. It codes for CASRVGNGPEAFF. The full variable domain, its missing parts supplied by reference TRBV28 and TRBJ1-1, is DVKVTQSSRYLVKRTGEKVFLECVQDMDHENMFWYRQDPGLGLRLIYFSYDVKMKEKGDIPEGYSVSREKKERFSLILESASTNQTSMYLCASRVGNGPEAFFGQGTRLTVV.

There are many counts of this clonotype. V usage is TRBV20-1 and J usage is TRBJ2-5; 7 bases are shared with TRBD1. The CDR3 extends over 15 amino acids. Germline values: CDR1 DFQATT, CDR2 SNEGSKA (reference sequence). V dropped 2 bases and J dropped 2; count of bases not matched to a gene: 8. The CDR3 DNA reads TGCAGTGCTAGAAAAGGGACAGCGGCACAAGAGACCCAGTACTTC. Amino acid sequence: CSARKGTAAQETQYF.